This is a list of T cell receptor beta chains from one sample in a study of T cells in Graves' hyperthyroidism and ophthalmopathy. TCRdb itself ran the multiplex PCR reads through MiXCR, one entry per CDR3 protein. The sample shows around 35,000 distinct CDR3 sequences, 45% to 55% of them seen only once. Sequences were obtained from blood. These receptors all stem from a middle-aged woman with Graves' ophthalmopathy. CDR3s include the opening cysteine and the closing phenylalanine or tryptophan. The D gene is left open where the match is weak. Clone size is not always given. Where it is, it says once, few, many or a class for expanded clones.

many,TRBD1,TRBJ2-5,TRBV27,CASSEGTGVQETQYF,TGTGCCAGCAGTGAAGGGACAGGGGTCCAAGAGACCCAGTACTTC
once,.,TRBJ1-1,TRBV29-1,CSVENGGEAFF,TGCAGCGTTGAAAATGGGGGTGAGGCTTTCTTT
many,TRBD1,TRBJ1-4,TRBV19,CASSSGTGDEKLFF,TGTGCCAGTAGTTCCGGGACAGGGGATGAAAAACTGTTTTTT
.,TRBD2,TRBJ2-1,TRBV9,CTSSLGGTSDAEQFF,TGTACCAGCAGCCTCGGGGGGACTAGCGACGCTGAGCAGTTCTTC
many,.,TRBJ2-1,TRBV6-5,CASSYSIGNNEQFF,TGTGCCAGCAGTTACTCGATCGGGAACAATGAGCAGTTCTTC
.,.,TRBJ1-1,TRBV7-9,CASSDVNTEAFF,TGTGCCAGCAGCGATGTAAACACTGAAGCTTTCTTT
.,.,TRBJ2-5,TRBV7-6,CAGSFGGETQYF,TGTGCCGGCAGCTTCGGTGGGGAGACCCAGTACTTC
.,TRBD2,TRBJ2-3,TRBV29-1,CSGWTSGKGTDTQYF,TGCAGCGGATGGACTAGCGGAAAAGGCACAGATACGCAGTATTTT
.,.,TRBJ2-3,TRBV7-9,CASSPNPSSVIDTQYF,TGTGCCAGCAGCCCGAACCCCTCCAGTGTGATAGATACGCAGTATTTT
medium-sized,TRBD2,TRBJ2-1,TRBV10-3,CAISESGRAREQFF,TGTGCCATCAGTGAAAGCGGGAGGGCCAGGGAGCAGTTCTTC
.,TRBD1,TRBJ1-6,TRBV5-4,CASSLGQGDSPLHF,TGTGCCAGCAGCTTGGGACAGGGTGATTCACCCCTCCACTTT
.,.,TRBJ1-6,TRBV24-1,CATSQTRNSPLHF,TGTGCCACCAGTCAGACACGTAATTCACCCCTCCACTTT
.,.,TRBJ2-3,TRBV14,CASSPGLGWYTQYF,TGCGCCAGCAGCCCAGGACTGGGTTGGTATACGCAGTATTTT
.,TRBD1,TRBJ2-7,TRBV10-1,CASSEGQGVNEQYF,TGCGCCAGCAGTGAGGGACAGGGTGTTAACGAGCAGTACTTC
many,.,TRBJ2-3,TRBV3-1,CASSRFSDTQYF,TGTGCCAGCAGTCGCTTCTCAGATACGCAGTATTTT
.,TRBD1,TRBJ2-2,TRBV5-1,CASSPQGAFTGELFF,TGCGCCAGCAGCCCACAGGGGGCGTTTACCGGGGAGCTGTTTTTT
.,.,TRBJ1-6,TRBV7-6,CASSLRTFSGSPHHF,TGTGCCAGCAGCCTCAGGACTTTCAGCGGTTCACCCCACCACTTT
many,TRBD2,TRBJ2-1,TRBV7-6,CASSLAPLAGGYNEQFF,TGTGCCAGCAGCTTAGCCCCGCTAGCGGGAGGCTACAATGAGCAGTTCTTC
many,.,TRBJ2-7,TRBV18,CASSPTYEQYF,TGTGCCAGCTCACCGACCTACGAGCAGTACTTC
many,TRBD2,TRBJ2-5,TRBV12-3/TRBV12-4,CASSLRRTSGRGETQYF,TGTGCCAGCAGTTTGAGGAGGACTAGCGGGAGAGGAGAGACCCAGTACTTC